This T cell receptor (beta chain) was identified in a study of T cell responses to AZD1222 COVID-19 vaccine. The V gene's germline CDR1 is PRHDT and CDR2 FYEKMQ (reference sequence). V trimming: 8 bases; J trimming: 4 bases; junction bases outside the gene matches: 6. This CDR3 spans 13 amino acids. Assay: immunoSEQ multiplex PCR; the TCRdb copy retains only in-frame clones and omits some. Here the sample spans some 74,000 clones, 70% to 90% being singletons. The receptor was isolated from an adult who received the AZD1222 COVID-19 vaccine. This material consisted of peripheral blood, taken 28 days after the second AZD1222 dose. The V gene is TRBV13, the J gene TRBJ1-2; 8 bases agree with TRBD1. The CDR3 DNA sequence: TGTGCCAGCTACGCAACAGGGGGCTATGGCTACACCTTC. Its protein is CASYATGGYGYTF.